Listed below are T cell receptor beta chains from one sample, sequenced in a study of T cell responses to AZD1222 COVID-19 vaccine. Profiled with immunoSEQ multiplex PCR; TCRdb holds only in-frame clones, not every one. The sample lists 110,000 to 150,000 clones, about nine tenths occurring once. The material sequenced was peripheral blood, taken 28 days after the second AZD1222 dose. The source of these receptors is an adult who received the AZD1222 COVID-19 vaccine. Both conserved end residues are part of each CDR3. The order of the fields is CDR3 DNA, CDR3 protein, D gene, clone size, J gene, CDR3 length, V gene. D genes are given only for firm matches. Clone size appears in some rows only: once, few, many, or a class for an expanded clone.

TGTGCCAGCAGTCCTGACATGAACACTGAAGCTTTCTTT	CASSPDMNTEAFF	.	.	TRBJ1-1	13	TRBV28
TGTGCCAGCAGCGAGCCGGGAAACACCATATATTTT	CASSEPGNTIYF	.	.	TRBJ1-3	12	TRBV9
TGTGCCAGCAGCCATCAAGAGACCCAGTACTTC	CASSHQETQYF	.	once	TRBJ2-5	11	TRBV11-2
TGTGCCAGCAGTTCGAGCCTGGCGGCCCAGTACTTC	CASSSSLAAQYF	.	.	TRBJ2-5	12	TRBV7-6
TGTGCCAGCAGCACCATCGGGACCCAGTACTTC	CASSTIGTQYF	.	.	TRBJ2-5	11	TRBV3-1/TRBV3-2
TGTGCCAGCGCTAGCAAAAACATTCAGTACTTC	CASASKNIQYF	.	.	TRBJ2-4	11	TRBV6-5
TGTGCCAGCGGGTTCTCCTACAATGAGCAGTTCTTC	CASGFSYNEQFF	.	.	TRBJ2-1	12	TRBV27
TGTGCCAGCAGCTTAAATCAGGTCGAGACCCAGTACTTC	CASSLNQVETQYF	.	.	TRBJ2-5	13	TRBV7-2
TGTGCCAGTAGAGGTTTAGGGAACACTGAAGCTTTCTTT	CASRGLGNTEAFF	.	.	TRBJ1-1	13	TRBV19
TGTGCCAGCAGTTATAGGGGATATGGCTACACCTTC	CASSYRGYGYTF	.	.	TRBJ1-2	12	TRBV28
TGTGCCATCAGTCTGGCCAACTACGAGCAGTACTTC	CAISLANYEQYF	.	.	TRBJ2-7	12	TRBV10-3
TGTGCCAGTAGTAACAGGGGTGGGCACGAGCAGTACTTC	CASSNRGGHEQYF	TRBD1	.	TRBJ2-7	13	TRBV19
TGTGCCAGCAGTACATCAGACAGATACGAGCAGTACTTC	CASSTSDRYEQYF	.	.	TRBJ2-7	13	TRBV6-5
TGTGCCAGCAGCTTAGGGACAGGGGGCATCCACGAGCAGTACTTC	CASSLGTGGIHEQYF	TRBD1	.	TRBJ2-7	15	TRBV11-1
TGTGCCAGCAGCTTAGCGCCGGGACTAGCGGGAAAACCCCGCGTTGCAGATACGCAGTATTTT	CASSLAPGLAGKPRVADTQYF	TRBD2	.	TRBJ2-3	21	TRBV7-8
TGTGCCAGCAGTGCAGAGGGAGGCGGCGAGCAGTACTTC	CASSAEGGGEQYF	.	.	TRBJ2-7	13	TRBV6-2/TRBV6-3
TGCGCCAGCAGCTTGGTGGCGGGGAACTATGGCTACACCTTC	CASSLVAGNYGYTF	.	.	TRBJ1-2	14	TRBV5-1
TGTGCCAGCTCACCACAGGGAGGCGAAAAACTGTTTTTT	CASSPQGGEKLFF	.	.	TRBJ1-4	13	TRBV18
TGTGCCAGCTCACCCATCGTACTAGCGCCCGGGGAGCTGTTTTTT	CASSPIVLAPGELFF	TRBD2	few	TRBJ2-2	15	TRBV18
TGCGCCAGCAGCCAGGGACAGAACCAGCCCCAGCATTTT	CASSQGQNQPQHF	TRBD1	.	TRBJ1-5	13	TRBV5-1
TGTGCCAGCTCACCAGGCCAGGGGGTTGAAGCTTTCTTT	CASSPGQGVEAFF	TRBD1	.	TRBJ1-1	13	TRBV18
TGTGCCAGCAGTGGGAGGGGGGCCCATGGAAACACCATATATTTT	CASSGRGAHGNTIYF	.	.	TRBJ1-3	15	TRBV6-6